A few counts support the clone carrying this T cell receptor beta chain. This specimen comes from a study of CD8+ T cells in alopecia areata. Study details: Treated patients were given 5 to 10 mg oral tofacitinib twice daily. Tofacitinib ran 6 to 18 months, followed by 6 months off drug.

Trimming removed 5 bases at V and 6 bases at J, with 22 bases between. CDR3 size: 17 residues. From germline, CDR1 is MNHEY and CDR2 SMNVEV (reference sequence). Sequencing used cDNA as its template, made by extracting RNA and reverse transcribing it. The assay was immunoSEQ multiplex PCR, and TCRdb's table has in-frame clones only and misses some. The profile shows 150,000 or so clones, 50% to 65% of them singletons. Alopecia areata patients provided lesional scalp punch biopsies and peripheral blood, both collected for the study. Using a FACSAria, the CD4+ and CD8+ T cells were sorted from the PBMCs.

This TCR was recovered from a human donor with alopecia areata. This chain uses TRBV27 with TRBJ1-4; D is possibly TRBD1 (5 bases). The sample was CD8+ T cells sorted from blood, taken at week 0. CDR3 bases: TGTGCCAGCAGTACCCGCCGGGGCGGAGGAGGGGATGAAAAACTGTTTTTT. It is translated as CASSTRRGGGGDEKLFF.